The clone carrying this TCR beta chain was seen only a few times. What it binds is unknown. The sample contains more than one DNA sequence encoding this CDR3. This specimen comes from a study of cytotoxic CD8 clonotypes in ibrutinib-treated CLL. Whole-study results and caveats: Clonality increased with ibrutinib response but returned toward baseline at progression. Clonality was higher at baseline than in age-matched healthy donors and tracked circulating CD8+ T-cell counts.

The planned depth of sequencing spanned 1 in 200,000 to 1 in 1 million T cells. Clones were sequenced by immunoSEQ multiplex PCR, and TCRdb holds only the in-frame ones, with some missing. The repertoire holds roughly 100,000 clones, with more than 75% as singletons. The sample here was PBMCs, taken after 12 months of ibrutinib treatment. The clonotype comes from a human donor with chronic lymphocytic leukemia.

The CDR3 loop reads CASSLVGADTEAFF. The CDR3 region has the DNA TGCGCCAGCAGCTTGGTGGGGGCCGACACTGAAGCTTTCTTT. The chain joins TRBV5-1 to TRBJ1-1; the D gene is possibly TRBD1 (6 bases). The CDR3 runs to 14 residues. The germline V gene encodes CDR1 SGHRS and CDR2 YFSETQ. Deletions cut 0 bases from V and 3 bases from J, with 9 bases between.